The present T cell receptor beta chain was sequenced within a study of T cells in Graves' hyperthyroidism and ophthalmopathy. Overall study results and limits: Most thyroid clonotypes expanded above 0.001 appeared in blood too.

As concerns this clonotype: What it binds is not known.

Amplification targeted TCR beta CDR3 regions from RNA transcripts. A first-round RT-PCR of the TCR CDR3 used the HTBI primer set. TCRdb re-analysed the multiplex PCR reads in MiXCR, keeping a single row per CDR3 protein. The sample comprises a few hundred thousand distinct CDR3 sequences, about a sixth of which are singletons, and 15% rests with the top ten. The length of the CDR3 is 14 residues. The germline V gene encodes CDR1 LGHNT and CDR2 FRNRAP. V was clipped by 5 bases and J by 1 base, with 11 bases between them. Sample: blood. The chain combines TRBV12-5 with TRBJ1-1; the D gene is possibly TRBD1 (5 bases). This TCR was recovered from a woman between 40 and 55 years old with Graves' ophthalmopathy. The chain's CDR3 is CASGGPTANTEAFF. CDR3 DNA: TGTGCTAGTGGTGGACCGACAGCGAACACTGAAGCTTTCTTT.